This T cell receptor (beta chain) was obtained from a study of vaccination and CD4 T cells after COVID-19. Sequencing of cultured CD4+ T cell DNA used the Oncomine TCR Beta short-read assay. MiXCR, applied by TCRdb to the PCR reads, yields one record per CDR3 protein. The data show some 16,000 distinct CDR3 sequences, around 70% seen once. A remark on this clonotype: As yet, its antigen is unknown.

The CDR3 runs to 17 residues. Germline V CDR1 and CDR2: SGHNT, YENEEA. The germline V and J ends were trimmed by 4 bases and 0 bases, with 18 bases remaining between them. Stated treatment: approximately 11-day PBMC culture with coronavirus spike peptide pools or control peptides (ViraFEST assay). The sample taken for sequencing was CD4+ T cells from blood, cultured in vitro. The chain uses TRBV11-3 and TRBJ1-2, with a weak D call TRBD1 (5 bases). The TCR comes from a human donor who had recovered from COVID-19. This CDR3 is CASSSQGRTDTNYGYTF. The CDR3 DNA reads as TGTGCCAGCAGCTCGCAGGGCAGGACGGACACTAACTATGGCTACACCTTC.